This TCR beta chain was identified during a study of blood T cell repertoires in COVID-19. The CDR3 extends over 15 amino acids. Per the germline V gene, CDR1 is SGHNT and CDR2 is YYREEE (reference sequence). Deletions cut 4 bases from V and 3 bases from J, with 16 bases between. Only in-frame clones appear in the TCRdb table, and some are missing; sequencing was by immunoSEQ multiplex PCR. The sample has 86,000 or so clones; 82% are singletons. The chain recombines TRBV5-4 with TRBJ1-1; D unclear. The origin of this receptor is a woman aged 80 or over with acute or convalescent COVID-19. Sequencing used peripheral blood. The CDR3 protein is CASSRKEAADTEAFF. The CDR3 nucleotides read TGTGCCAGCAGCCGGAAGGAGGCGGCGGACACTGAAGCTTTCTTT.